This T cell receptor beta chain originates from a study of blood T cell repertoires in COVID-19. About the study: Some COVID-19 samples were acute and others convalescent; all came from the United States, Italy and Spain.

This clone was seen only a few times. In the study's own analysis: Reference gene primers were amplified, and this amplification served to estimate nucleated cell counts. The table came from immunoSEQ multiplex PCR; TCRdb's copy has only in-frame clones and leaves some out. That table is the source of V, J and clone size, and D and trimming were worked out from the DNA. The sample carries 100,000 to 150,000 clones, roughly 74% recorded once. V lost 4 bases, J lost 3 bases, and 10 bases lay in between. This CDR3 has 13 residues. The chain carries TRBV5-3 and TRBJ1-1; possible D gene TRBD1, 6 bases. TRBV5-3 is known as an ORF, though its function is uncertain. What was sequenced was peripheral blood. The sequence was obtained from a man aged 55 to 70 with acute or convalescent COVID-19. DNA for the CDR3: TGTGCCAGAAGCCACCGGACAGACACTGAAGCTTTCTTT. Protein: CARSHRTDTEAFF.